Listed below are T cell receptor beta chains from one sample, sequenced in a study of shared clonotypes between healthy human individuals. Assay: immunoSEQ multiplex PCR; the TCRdb copy retains only in-frame clones and omits some. The repertoire holds millions of clones, with roughly 95% as singletons. Sequenced input: naive CD4+ T cells sorted from blood. Source of these receptors: a man in his late teens or twenties in good health. The CDR3 runs from the conserved cysteine through the conserved F or W. A D gene is named only where the DNA matches it firmly. A row's size may be missing; if present it is once, few, many or a size class.

V gene	CDR3 length	J gene	D gene	clone size	CDR3 protein	CDR3 DNA
TRBV28	15	TRBJ1-1	TRBD1	NA	CASSWPQGRDTEAFF	TGTGCCAGCAGCTGGCCACAGGGGAGGGACACTGAAGCTTTCTTT
TRBV30	11	TRBJ2-1	TRBD2	NA	CAWNDGGKQFF	TGTGCCTGGAATGACGGGGGGAAGCAGTTCTTC
TRBV9	15	TRBJ2-3	TRBD2	NA	CASSVVPSGYDTQYF	TGTGCCAGCAGCGTAGTGCCTAGCGGGTATGATACGCAGTATTTT
TRBV27	16	TRBJ1-3	NA	NA	CASSLSGTFSGNTIYF	TGTGCCAGCAGTTTATCAGGCACCTTCTCTGGAAACACCATATATTTT
TRBV18	17	TRBJ2-7	TRBD1	NA	CASSLTTRDREGYEQYF	TGTGCCAGCTCACTAACAACGAGAGACAGGGAAGGCTACGAGCAGTACTTC
TRBV10-3	19	TRBJ1-3	TRBD1	NA	CAIWDPVAGGDMSGNTIYF	TGTGCCATCTGGGACCCGGTGGCAGGGGGCGACATGTCTGGAAACACCATATATTTT
TRBV28	9	TRBJ1-6	NA	NA	CASSLTLHF	TGTGCCAGCAGTTTAACCCTCCACTTT
TRBV4-1	13	TRBJ1-5	NA	NA	CASQDQADQPQHF	TGCGCCAGCCAGGACCAGGCGGATCAGCCCCAGCATTTT
TRBV7-9	16	TRBJ2-1	TRBD2	NA	CASSSLAGAPGDEQFF	TGTGCCAGCAGCTCACTAGCGGGGGCCCCGGGGGATGAGCAGTTCTTC
TRBV29-1	14	TRBJ2-5	NA	NA	CSVEGRDLGETQYF	TGCAGCGTTGAGGGCAGGGATTTGGGAGAGACCCAGTACTTC
TRBV6-1	13	TRBJ1-2	NA	NA	CASKSGSYYGYTF	TGTGCCAGCAAGTCGGGCTCCTACTATGGCTACACCTTC
TRBV30	16	TRBJ2-5	TRBD2	NA	CAWSAASGGAGKTQYF	TGTGCCTGGAGTGCCGCTAGCGGGGGGGCCGGAAAGACCCAGTACTTC
TRBV10-3	12	TRBJ2-7	TRBD1	NA	CAIRETGREQYF	TGTGCCATCAGGGAGACAGGGCGCGAGCAGTACTTC
TRBV6-4	16	TRBJ2-3	NA	once	CASSSRWGTSTDTQYF	TGTGCCAGCAGTTCCCGGTGGGGGACTAGCACAGATACGCAGTATTTT
TRBV7-2	15	TRBJ2-7	NA	NA	CASSSTRPGVGEQYF	TGTGCCAGCAGCTCGACGCGACCCGGGGTCGGCGAGCAGTACTTC
TRBV7-9	15	TRBJ2-3	TRBD1	NA	CASSPGQGREDTQYF	TGTGCCAGCAGTCCAGGACAGGGTCGGGAAGATACGCAGTATTTT
TRBV28	14	TRBJ1-5	NA	NA	CASTVSLSNQPQHF	TGTGCCAGCACCGTCTCCCTTAGCAATCAGCCCCAGCATTTT
TRBV2	11	TRBJ2-3	NA	NA	CASSWADTQYF	TGTGCCAGCAGCTGGGCAGATACGCAGTATTTT
TRBV29-1	12	TRBJ2-7	NA	NA	CSVELGPYEQYF	TGCAGCGTTGAATTGGGCCCTTACGAGCAGTACTTC
TRBV14	14	TRBJ2-6	NA	NA	CASNTGSGANVLTF	TGTGCCAGCAACACAGGCTCTGGGGCCAACGTCCTGACTTTC
TRBV7-9	14	TRBJ2-6	NA	NA	CASATGFGANVLTF	TGTGCCAGTGCAACAGGGTTTGGGGCCAACGTCCTGACTTTC
TRBV6-5	11	TRBJ2-2	NA	NA	CASSRGGELFF	TGTGCCAGCAGTCGGGGCGGGGAGCTGTTTTTT
TRBV6-1	13	TRBJ1-3	NA	NA	CATRWGGENTIYF	TGTGCCACCCGTTGGGGGGGCGAAAACACCATATATTTT
TRBV5-1	15	TRBJ2-7	NA	NA	CASSKGEGRGYEQYF	TGCGCCAGCAGCAAAGGGGAGGGCAGGGGTTACGAGCAGTACTTC